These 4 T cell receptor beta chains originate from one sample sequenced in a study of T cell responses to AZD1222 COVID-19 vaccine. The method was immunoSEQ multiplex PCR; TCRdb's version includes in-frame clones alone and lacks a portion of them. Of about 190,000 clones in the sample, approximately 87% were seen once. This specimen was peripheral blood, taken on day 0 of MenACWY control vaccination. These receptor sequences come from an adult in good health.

The CDR3 nucleotides read TGTGCCAGCTCCGGACAGGGCGGCTCCTACGAGCAGTACTTC. This sequence encodes CASSGQGGSYEQYF. The gene calls are TRBV2 and TRBJ2-7; 8 positions agree with TRBD1. Germline CDR1 reads SNHLY; CDR2 reads FYNNEI. CDR3 length: 14 amino acids. V gave up 8 bases and J gave up 0 bases; unmatched junction bases: 6.

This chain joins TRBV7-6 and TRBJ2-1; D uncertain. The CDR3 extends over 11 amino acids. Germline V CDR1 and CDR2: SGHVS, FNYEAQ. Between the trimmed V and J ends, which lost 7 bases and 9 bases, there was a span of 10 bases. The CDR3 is CASTFKSEQFF. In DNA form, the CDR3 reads TGTGCCAGCACTTTCAAGAGTGAGCAGTTCTTC.

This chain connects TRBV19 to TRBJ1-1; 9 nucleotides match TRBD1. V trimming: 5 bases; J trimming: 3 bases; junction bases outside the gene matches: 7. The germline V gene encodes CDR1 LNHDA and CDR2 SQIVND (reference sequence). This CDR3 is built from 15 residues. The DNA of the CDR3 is TGTGCCAGTAGTCCTACAGGGGGCTCACACACTGAAGCTTTCTTT. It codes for CASSPTGGSHTEAFF.

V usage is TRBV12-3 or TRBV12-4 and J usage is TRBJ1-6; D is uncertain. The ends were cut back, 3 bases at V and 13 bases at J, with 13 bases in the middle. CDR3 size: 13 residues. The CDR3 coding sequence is TGTGCCAGCAGTTTCGCGGGTATAGGGCCCCTCCACTTT. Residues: CASSFAGIGPLHF.